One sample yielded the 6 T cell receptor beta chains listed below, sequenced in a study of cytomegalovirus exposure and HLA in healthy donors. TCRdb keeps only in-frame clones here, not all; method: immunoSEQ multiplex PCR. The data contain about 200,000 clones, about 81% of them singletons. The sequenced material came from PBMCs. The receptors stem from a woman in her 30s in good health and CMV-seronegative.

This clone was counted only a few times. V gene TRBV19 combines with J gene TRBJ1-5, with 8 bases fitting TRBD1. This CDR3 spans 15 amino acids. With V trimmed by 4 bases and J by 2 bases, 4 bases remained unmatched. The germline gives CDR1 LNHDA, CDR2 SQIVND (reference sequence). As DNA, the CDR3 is TGTGCCAGTAGTACAGGGGGCCCCCGCAATCAGCCCCAGCATTTT. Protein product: CASSTGGPRNQPQHF.

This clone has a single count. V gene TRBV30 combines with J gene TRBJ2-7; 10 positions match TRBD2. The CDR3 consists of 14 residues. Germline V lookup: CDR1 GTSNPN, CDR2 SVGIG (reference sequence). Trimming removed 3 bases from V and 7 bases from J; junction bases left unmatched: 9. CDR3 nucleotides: TGTGCCTGGAGCCCGACTAGCGGGTTCACTGAGCAGTACTTC. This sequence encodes CAWSPTSGFTEQYF.

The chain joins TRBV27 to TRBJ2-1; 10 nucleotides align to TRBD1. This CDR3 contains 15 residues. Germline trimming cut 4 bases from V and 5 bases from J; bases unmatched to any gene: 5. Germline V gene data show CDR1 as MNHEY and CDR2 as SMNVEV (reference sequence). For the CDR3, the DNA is TGTGCCAGCAGTTCCCTCGGGACAGGGGACAATGAGCAGTTCTTC. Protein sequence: CASSSLGTGDNEQFF.

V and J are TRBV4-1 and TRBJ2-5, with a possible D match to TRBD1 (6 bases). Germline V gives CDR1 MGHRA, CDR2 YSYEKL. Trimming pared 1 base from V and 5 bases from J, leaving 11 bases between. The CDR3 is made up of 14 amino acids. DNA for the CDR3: TGCGCCAGCAGCCAAGCGAACAGGGTTGAGACCCAGTACTTC. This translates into CASSQANRVETQYF.

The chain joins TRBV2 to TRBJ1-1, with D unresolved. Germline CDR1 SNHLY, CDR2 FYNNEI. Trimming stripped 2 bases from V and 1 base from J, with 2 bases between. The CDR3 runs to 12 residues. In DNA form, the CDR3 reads TGTGCCAGCAGTGAACAGAACACTGAAGCTTTCTTT. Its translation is CASSEQNTEAFF.

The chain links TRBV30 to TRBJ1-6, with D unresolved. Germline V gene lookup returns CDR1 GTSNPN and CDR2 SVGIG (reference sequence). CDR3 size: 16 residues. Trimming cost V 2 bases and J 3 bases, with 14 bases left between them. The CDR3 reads CAWSLEGRGYNSPLHF. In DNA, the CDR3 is TGTGCCTGGAGTCTTGAAGGACGGGGCTATAATTCACCCCTCCACTTT.